The 19 T cell receptor beta chains below come from one sample, sequenced in a study of T cell changes during pregnancy in multiple sclerosis. The repertoire was sequenced with immunoSEQ multiplex PCR; TCRdb's copy has only in-frame clones and lacks some. The sample has tens of thousands of clones, approximately 92% seen once. The material was peripheral blood, obtained after pregnancy. The receptors originated from a female donor with multiple sclerosis, enrolled in a pregnancy study.

V and J are TRBV7-9 and TRBJ1-2; D perhaps matches TRBD1 (6 bases). The CDR3 contains 12 residues. Trimming took 4 bases from V and 5 from J, leaving 8 bases between them. Germline V gene data show CDR1 as SEHNR and CDR2 as FQNEAQ (reference sequence). The CDR3 protein is CASSYQGYGYTF. The CDR3 DNA reads TGTGCCAGCAGCTATCAGGGGTATGGCTACACCTTC.

The chain couples TRBV30 to TRBJ2-7; TRBD1 is a possible D gene (6 bases). This CDR3 comprises 12 residues. The ends were cut back, 2 bases at V and 5 bases at J, with 10 bases in the middle. CDR1 and CDR2 from the germline V gene are GTSNPN and SVGIG (reference sequence). The CDR3 loop is CAWSRQVNEQYF. As DNA, the CDR3 is TGTGCCTGGAGTAGACAGGTAAACGAGCAGTACTTC.

The chain combines TRBV27 with TRBJ1-2, with 9 bases fitting TRBD1. CDR1 MNHEY and CDR2 SMNVEV come from the germline V gene (reference sequence). J was trimmed by 8 bases and V by 4 bases; bases with no gene match: 8. There are 14 residues in the CDR3. In DNA form, the CDR3 reads TGTGCCAGCAGTTCGGGACAGGGTATGAGGGGCTACACCTTC. Translation: CASSSGQGMRGYTF.

The chain carries TRBV19 and TRBJ1-2, with 9 bases that match TRBD1. This CDR3 comprises 18 residues. Germline V CDR1 and CDR2: LNHDA, SQIVND (reference sequence). Trimming at V came to 5 bases and at J to 4 bases, leaving 17 bases not matched to a gene. CDR3 coding DNA: TGTGCCAGTAGTCACGACCTCGGACAGGGGAAGACTTCCTATGGCTACACCTTC. This sequence encodes CASSHDLGQGKTSYGYTF.

The chain employs TRBV7-2 and TRBJ2-3; maybe TRBD2 (6 bases). Germline V lookup: CDR1 SGHTA, CDR2 FQGNSA. Trimming left V 2 bases short and J 2 bases short, with 14 bases between. This CDR3 is 16 amino acids long. The CDR3 DNA reads as TGTGCCAGCAGCTTATCGGCGGGATGGACCACAGATACGCAGTATTTT. This translates into CASSLSAGWTTDTQYF.

This sequence joins TRBV30 and TRBJ2-2, with D possibly being TRBD2 (6 bases). Germline lookup yields CDR1 GTSNPN and CDR2 SVGIG (reference sequence). The CDR3 covers 14 residues. Trimming cost V 3 bases and J 6 bases, with 14 bases left between them. This CDR3 is CAWSGFGGAGELFF. The CDR3 DNA follows: TGTGCCTGGAGCGGATTTGGAGGGGCCGGGGAGCTGTTTTTT.

This chain links TRBV6-1 with TRBJ1-5, with a possible D match to TRBD1 (6 bases). V lost 4 bases and J 1 base, leaving 14 bases between the germline ends. Germline V gene data show CDR1 as MNHNS and CDR2 as SASEGT. This CDR3 has 16 residues. CDR3 residues: CASSVAQGMSNQPQHF. Written as DNA, the CDR3 is TGTGCCAGCAGTGTTGCACAGGGAATGAGCAATCAGCCCCAGCATTTT.

V usage is TRBV6-5 and J usage is TRBJ1-2; D not resolved. V was trimmed by 6 bases and J by 8 bases, leaving 19 bases between them. Germline V lookup: CDR1 MNHEY, CDR2 SVGAGI. This CDR3 has 14 amino acids. CDR3 sequence: CASSSGSPKRGYTF. The CDR3 region has the DNA TGTGCCAGCAGCTCCGGGAGTCCGAAGAGGGGCTACACCTTC.

The V gene is TRBV27, the J gene TRBJ1-1; tentative D call: TRBD1 (6 bases). The V and J ends lost 3 bases and 0 bases respectively, with 17 bases between them. Germline CDR1 MNHEY, CDR2 SMNVEV (reference sequence). The CDR3 runs to 17 residues. The CDR3 region is CASSLGVGQRMNTEAFF. The CDR3 coding sequence is TGTGCCAGCAGTTTGGGAGTCGGACAGCGAATGAACACTGAAGCTTTCTTT.

This chain links TRBV27 with TRBJ2-3; weak D call: TRBD2 (6 bases). Per the germline V gene, CDR1 is MNHEY and CDR2 is SMNVEV (reference sequence). Between the trimmed V and J ends, which lost 0 bases and 2 bases, there was a span of 15 bases. The CDR3 loop spans 17 amino acids. CDR3: CASSLSGGAGITDTQYF. The CDR3 DNA sequence: TGTGCCAGCAGTTTATCCGGAGGGGCGGGGATCACAGATACGCAGTATTTT.

The V and J genes are TRBV7-2 and TRBJ1-1, with 7 positions matching TRBD1. The V and J ends lost 5 bases and 8 bases, in that order; junction bases with no gene match: 2. The CDR3 is 11 amino acids. Germline lookup yields CDR1 SGHTA and CDR2 FQGNSA. In DNA, the CDR3 is TGTGCCAGCAGCCGACAGGGAGAAGCTTTCTTT. Encoded protein: CASSRQGEAFF. Combining the CDR3 with reference TRBV7-2 and TRBJ1-1 gives the whole variable domain GAGVSQSPSNKVTEKGKDVELRCDPISGHTALYWYRQSLGQGLEFLIYFQGNSAPDKSGLPSDRFSAERTGGSVSTLTIQRTQQEDSAVYLCASSRQGEAFFGQGTRLTVV.

The genes are TRBV7-9 and TRBJ2-7, with D unclear. CDR3 size: 15 residues. Trimming removed 5 bases from V and 1 base from J, with 15 bases in between. From germline, CDR1 is SEHNR and CDR2 FQNEAQ (reference sequence). The CDR3 DNA reads TGTGCCAGCAGCCCCTACCTAGACGGTTCCTACGAGCAGTACTTC. Residues: CASSPYLDGSYEQYF.

The rearrangement links TRBV2 to TRBJ1-4, with TRBD1 as a possible D gene (5 bases). Germline-derived CDR1 and CDR2 are SNHLY and FYNNEI. The V end lost 6 bases, the J end lost 5 bases, and 13 bases lay between the germline ends. The CDR3 length is 14 residues. The CDR3 is CASRGENLNEKLFF. The CDR3 bases are TGTGCCAGCAGAGGGGAAAATTTGAATGAAAAACTGTTTTTT.

The chain carries TRBV30 and TRBJ2-7; 7 nucleotides line up with TRBD2. The V segment lost 2 bases and the J segment 1 base; nucleotides outside the gene matches: 11. The CDR3 has 16 amino acids. In germline, CDR1 is GTSNPN, CDR2 SVGIG (reference sequence). DNA of the CDR3: TGTGCCTGGAGTACCGGAGGGAGGGGCTGGTCCTACGAGCAGTACTTC. Its translation: CAWSTGGRGWSYEQYF.

The chain is built from TRBV5-1 and TRBJ1-2; TRBD1 matches 7 bases. With V trimmed by 5 bases and J by 8 bases, 18 bases remained unmatched. The CDR3 contains 16 residues. Germline V gives CDR1 SGHRS, CDR2 YFSETQ. The CDR3 loop is CASSSGQALDFGGYTF. In DNA form, the CDR3 reads TGCGCCAGCAGTTCTGGACAGGCCCTCGACTTTGGGGGCTACACCTTC.

The rearrangement links TRBV7-3 to TRBJ1-2; no firm D call. The CDR3 covers 11 residues. Germline CDR1 SGHTA, CDR2 FQGTGA. V dropped 2 bases and J dropped 5 bases, with 3 bases sitting between them. The CDR3 DNA follows: TGTGCCAGCAGCTTACAGTATGGCTACACCTTC. This gives the protein CASSLQYGYTF.

The V and J genes are TRBV9 and TRBJ2-5; no reliable D call. This CDR3 comprises 14 residues. Germline assignment: CDR1 SGDLS and CDR2 YYNGEE. Trimming left V 0 bases short and J 5 bases short, with 11 bases between. The CDR3 bases are TGTGCCAGCAGCGTAGGGGCTACAGTGGAGACCCAGTACTTC. It codes for CASSVGATVETQYF.

This clone was observed once. J is TRBJ1-1 and V is TRBV28; D gene ambiguous. V lost 4 bases and J 1 base, leaving 7 bases between the germline ends. Per germline, CDR1 MDHEN and CDR2 SYDVKM. The CDR3 consists of 13 residues. The CDR3 nucleotides read TGTGCCAGCAGTTGGCTTGGGAACACTGAAGCTTTCTTT. Protein sequence: CASSWLGNTEAFF.

The rearrangement uses TRBV19 and TRBJ2-2; 8 positions match TRBD1. Germline V lookup: CDR1 LNHDA, CDR2 SQIVND (reference sequence). The CDR3 consists of 14 residues. J lost 3 bases, V lost 6 bases, and 3 bases had no gene match. This CDR3 is CASRIQGDTGELFF. The DNA of the CDR3 is TGTGCCAGTAGGATACAGGGGGACACCGGGGAGCTGTTTTTT.